This T cell receptor beta chain was captured by sequencing in a study of PD-1 blockade in classical Hodgkin lymphoma. Broader study findings: Factors driving the repertoire differences, possibly disease activity or prior therapy, remain undefined. Individuals initiating nivolumab under 1 year after ASCT were excluded. By C4D1, CD4+ diversity increased significantly, especially in complete responders.

Autologous stem cell transplantation was followed by relapse in every patient, and brentuximab vedotin exposure varied. Relapsed/refractory classical Hodgkin lymphoma patients had complete, partial or progressive responses. V lost 3 bases, J lost 7 bases, and 12 bases stayed unmatched. The CDR3 totals 15 residues. Per germline, CDR1 MNHEY and CDR2 SMNVEV (reference sequence). Sequencing used immunoSEQ multiplex PCR; TCRdb keeps in-frame clones, though not all of them. The sample includes 95,000 or so clones, over 80% of them seen just once. This clone was picked up a small number of times. The antigen is not known.

The sample here was peripheral blood mononuclear cells (PBMCs), taken at baseline. This TCR was recovered from a human donor with classical Hodgkin lymphoma. This chain uses TRBV27 with TRBJ2-7; TRBD2 matches 7 bases. The CDR3 protein is CASSFGGLAGEEQYF. In nucleotides, the CDR3 is TGTGCCAGCAGTTTTGGCGGTTTGGCGGGAGAGGAGCAGTACTTC.